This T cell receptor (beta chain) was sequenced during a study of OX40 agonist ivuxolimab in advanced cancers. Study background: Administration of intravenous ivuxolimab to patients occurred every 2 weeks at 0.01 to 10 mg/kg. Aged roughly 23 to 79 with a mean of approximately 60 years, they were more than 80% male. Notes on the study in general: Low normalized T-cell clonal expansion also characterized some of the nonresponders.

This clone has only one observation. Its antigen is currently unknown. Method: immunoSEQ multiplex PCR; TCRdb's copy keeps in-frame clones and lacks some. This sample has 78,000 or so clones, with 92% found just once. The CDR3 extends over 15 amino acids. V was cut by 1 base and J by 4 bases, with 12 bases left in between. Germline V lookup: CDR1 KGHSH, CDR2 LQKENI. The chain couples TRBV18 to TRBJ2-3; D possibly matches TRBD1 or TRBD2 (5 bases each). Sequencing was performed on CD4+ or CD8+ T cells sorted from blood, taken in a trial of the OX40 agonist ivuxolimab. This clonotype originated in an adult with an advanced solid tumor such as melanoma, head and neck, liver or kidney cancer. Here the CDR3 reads CASSPQGMEADTQYF. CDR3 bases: TGTGCCAGCTCACCACAGGGGATGGAGGCAGATACGCAGTATTTT.